This T cell receptor (beta chain) was retrieved from a study of T-cell reconstitution after alpha-beta-depleted transplantation in children. Regarding the study as a whole: After one year, T-cell counts and TCRbeta diversity mostly came from new T cells. Several hundred expanded graft clones reportedly supplied alpha-beta T cells about two months after transplant. Diversity of TCRbeta at day 60 was high in some patients, arising from surviving recipient T cells and thymic progenitors.

Germline loops: CDR1 MRHNA, CDR2 SNTAGT. V was shortened by 6 bases and J by 0 bases, with 6 bases between the two germline ends. The CDR3 consists of 13 residues. Remarks on this clonotype: Its antigen is currently unknown.

Molecular barcoding with unique molecular identifiers was used for the TCRbeta library. TCRdb re-derived calls from the PCR reads in MiXCR, one entry per CDR3 protein. The repertoire consists of 250,000 to 400,000 distinct CDR3 sequences, with around 20% occurring once and the leading ten covering roughly 11%. The receptor was derived from a male patient aged 10 to 17 who had a stem cell transplant for acute lymphoblastic leukemia, so the T cells may come from the graft donor. This chain links TRBV6-4 with TRBJ1-5; no clear D gene. Here the sequenced sample was PBMCs, mostly from graft donor cells, taken 180 days after TCRalphabeta/CD19-depleted stem cell transplant. The CDR3 region has the DNA TGTGCCAGCAGCCATAATAGCAATCAGCCCCAGCATTTT. It translates to CASSHNSNQPQHF.